The rows below give T cell receptor beta chains drawn from one sample of a study of blood T cells in healthy people across ages. TCRdb fed the 5' RACE reads into MiXCR, producing one record per CDR3 protein. The data contain 850,000 to 1,100,000 distinct CDR3 sequences, roughly two fifths of them singletons. The sequencing input was blood. The receptors shown here come from a man between 18 and 29 years old in good health. CDR3s include the opening cysteine and the closing phenylalanine or tryptophan. The order of the fields is J gene, clone size, D gene, V gene, CDR3 protein, CDR3 DNA. The D gene is left open where the match is weak. Part of the rows lack a size; the others show once, few, many or a class for expanded clones.

>TRBJ2-7|few|-|TRBV4-2
CASSDQGTYEQYF
TGTGCCAGCAGCGATCAGGGGACCTACGAGCAGTACTTC
>TRBJ2-1|-|-|TRBV3-1
CASSSPGQTTNEQFF
TGTGCCAGCAGTTCACCGGGACAAACCACCAATGAGCAGTTCTTC
>TRBJ2-3|few|TRBD1|TRBV14
CASSLTSDGTAPRDTQYF
TGTGCCAGCAGCCTCACCTCAGACGGGACAGCCCCCCGGGATACGCAGTATTTT
>TRBJ2-3|-|-|TRBV20-1
CSASETGLDTQYF
TGCAGTGCTAGTGAGACAGGTTTAGATACGCAGTATTTT
>TRBJ2-1|-|-|TRBV27
CASSPRGLAPRNEQFF
TGTGCCAGCAGCCCAAGGGGCCTAGCCCCACGCAATGAGCAGTTCTTC
>TRBJ2-1|-|-|TRBV7-2
CASSSTTGQETQFF
TGTGCCAGCAGCTCAACAACCGGTCAAGAGACCCAGTTCTTC
>TRBJ2-3|-|-|TRBV29-1
CSALWGHTDTQYF
TGCAGCGCCTTGTGGGGGCACACAGATACGCAGTATTTT
>TRBJ1-2|few|TRBD1|TRBV6-2/TRBV6-3
CASSRHTRTGGNDGYTF
TGTGCCAGCAGTCGCCATACAAGGACAGGGGGAAACGATGGCTACACCTTC
>TRBJ2-3|-|TRBD2|TRBV5-1
CASTAGGSSTDTQYF
TGCGCCAGCACAGCGGGGGGCTCCAGCACAGATACGCAGTATTTT
>TRBJ2-1|many|TRBD1|TRBV28
CASRNKQGATYNEQFF
TGTGCCAGCAGGAATAAACAGGGGGCTACCTACAATGAGCAGTTCTTC
>TRBJ2-7|-|-|TRBV5-1
CASSLDGGNYEQYF
TGCGCCAGCAGCTTGGATGGGGGTAACTACGAGCAGTACTTC
>TRBJ1-1|-|-|TRBV2
CASSELSAANTEAFF
TGTGCCAGCAGTGAACTATCGGCAGCGAACACTGAAGCTTTCTTT
>TRBJ2-5|once|-|TRBV4-1
CASSHRLYNEQYF
TGCGCCAGCAGCCATCGACTTTACAATGAGCAGTACTTC
>TRBJ1-2|-|TRBD1|TRBV6-2/TRBV6-3
CASSSRQGTVRGSGYTF
TGTGCCAGCAGTAGCCGTCAAGGGACAGTTAGGGGAAGCGGCTACACCTTC
>TRBJ2-1|-|TRBD1|TRBV24-1
CATSDQDRGSGEQFF
TGTGCCACCAGTGATCAGGACAGGGGTTCGGGTGAGCAGTTCTTC
>TRBJ2-7|-|-|TRBV4-1
CTIGDVAYEQYF
TGCACCATCGGGGACGTAGCCTACGAGCAGTACTTC
>TRBJ2-3|-|TRBD1|TRBV12-5
CASGSDRVGTDTQYF
TGTGCTAGTGGTTCAGACAGGGTTGGCACAGATACGCAGTATTTT
>TRBJ2-2|-|TRBD1|TRBV5-6
CASSRGTGTGELFF
TGTGCCAGCAGCCGTGGGACAGGGACCGGGGAGCTGTTTTTT
>TRBJ1-2|-|-|TRBV7-9
CASSSPEGGLSNYGYTF
TGTGCCAGCAGCTCCCCCGAGGGGGGGCTCAGTAATTATGGCTACACCTTC
>TRBJ2-3|few|TRBD1|TRBV6-6
CASRRQGGTDTQYF
TGTGCCAGCAGGCGACAGGGCGGCACAGATACGCAGTATTTT
>TRBJ2-5|-|TRBD2|TRBV29-1
CSVEGLAENQETQYF
TGCAGCGTTGAGGGACTAGCGGAGAACCAAGAGACCCAGTACTTC
>TRBJ2-1|-|-|TRBV7-2
CASSPLVHEQFF
TGTGCCAGCAGCCCGCTGGTGCATGAGCAGTTCTTC
>TRBJ1-1|-|-|TRBV29-1
CSVSFFTEAFF
TGCAGCGTCTCCTTTTTCACTGAAGCTTTCTTT
>TRBJ2-1|-|TRBD1|TRBV3-1
CASSDRDRVYSEQFF
TGTGCCAGCAGCGACCGGGACAGGGTGTACAGTGAGCAGTTCTTC
>TRBJ2-3|-|-|TRBV27
CASSHSGPSTDTQYF
TGTGCCAGCAGTCATAGCGGTCCCAGCACAGATACGCAGTATTTT
>TRBJ1-6|-|TRBD1|TRBV27
CASSSGTGWDNSPLHF
TGTGCCAGCAGTTCCGGGACAGGGTGGGATAATTCACCCCTCCACTTT
>TRBJ1-2|few|-|TRBV6-2/TRBV6-3
CASSTRQHDANYGYTF
TGTGCCAGCAGTACAAGACAGCACGACGCTAACTATGGATACACCTTC
>TRBJ1-5|few|-|TRBV6-2/TRBV6-3
CASQKRDAFISNQPQHF
TGTGCCAGCCAGAAAAGGGACGCCTTTATTAGCAATCAGCCCCAGCATTTT
>TRBJ1-2|few|TRBD1|TRBV4-3
CASSQDFLVRQGAYGYTF
TGCGCCAGCAGCCAAGATTTTTTGGTTAGACAGGGGGCCTATGGCTACACCTTC
>TRBJ2-5|-|TRBD2|TRBV20-1
CSARSAGEIQETQYF
TGCAGTGCTAGAAGTGCGGGGGAGATACAAGAGACCCAGTACTTC
>TRBJ2-3|few|-|TRBV9
CASSVGGTGVTQYF
TGTGCCAGCAGCGTAGGAGGGACCGGGGTTACGCAGTATTTT
>TRBJ1-2|few|-|TRBV9
CASSPQGGEDDQNNLKVDGYTF
TGTGCCAGCAGCCCTCAAGGTGGAGAGGATGACCAGAATAACCTAAAAGTGGATGGCTACACCTTC
>TRBJ1-2|-|-|TRBV7-9
CASSAEGNYGYTF
TGTGCCAGCAGCGCCGAGGGTAACTATGGCTACACCTTC
>TRBJ2-3|-|TRBD2|TRBV4-3
CASSQDAAGTRDTQYF
TGCGCCAGCAGCCAAGATGCAGCGGGGACCCGGGATACGCAGTATTTT
>TRBJ2-1|-|-|TRBV12-3/TRBV12-4
CASSREEETQFF
TGTGCCAGCAGTAGGGAGGAAGAGACCCAGTTCTTC
>TRBJ1-6|-|-|TRBV2
CASSENSWVAPLHF
TGTGCCAGCAGTGAAAACTCTTGGGTAGCACCCCTCCACTTT
>TRBJ2-3|-|-|TRBV4-1
CARSHLGERDTQYF
TGCGCCAGAAGCCACCTAGGGGAGCGGGATACGCAGTATTTT
>TRBJ2-3|-|TRBD1|TRBV6-2/TRBV6-3
CASTNTGQGPQYF
TGTGCCAGCACCAACACGGGACAGGGTCCGCAGTATTTT
>TRBJ2-1|few|-|TRBV4-3
CASSQDGTLPREQFF
TGCGCCAGCAGCCAAGACGGGACACTCCCAAGGGAGCAGTTCTTC